One and the same sample provided the 17 T cell receptor beta chains below, sequenced in a study of CD8 T cells in Susac syndrome. A quantity of roughly 0.5 to 1 ug RNA underwent reverse transcription using random hexamers. TCRdb passed the immunoSEQ multiplex PCR reads through MiXCR, listing each CDR3 protein once. This table has 150,000 to 200,000 distinct CDR3 sequences, around 92% appearing once. The specimen was CD4+ T cells from PBMCs. All receptors come from a human donor in good health.

V is TRBV13 and J is TRBJ2-7; D perhaps matches TRBD2 (5 bases). Germline CDR1 is PRHDT and CDR2 is FYEKMQ (reference sequence). The CDR3 is 15 amino acids. With 4 bases removed from V and 3 bases from J, the gap between germline ends came to 16 bases. In DNA form, the CDR3 reads TGTGCCAGCAGCTCCACACGGACGGGGAACTACGAGCAGTACTTC. As protein: CASSSTRTGNYEQYF. The whole variable domain, remainder taken from reference TRBV13 and TRBJ2-7, is AAGVIQSPRHLIKEKRETATLKCYPIPRHDTVYWYQQGPGQDPQFLISFYEKMQSDKGSIPDRFSAQQFSDYHSELNMSSLELGDSALYFCASSSTRTGNYEQYFGPGTRLTVT.

The chain is built from TRBV5-4 and TRBJ1-2; unclear D gene. Germline CDR1 reads SGHNT; CDR2 reads YYREEE (reference sequence). This CDR3 is built from 16 residues. Deletions cut 0 bases from V and 2 bases from J, with 14 bases between. The CDR3 nucleotides read TGTGCCAGCAGCTTGGGATCCGGGAACAGCAACTATGGCTACACCTTC. This sequence encodes CASSLGSGNSNYGYTF. The full variable domain, with the rest looked up from reference TRBV5-4 and TRBJ1-2, is ETGVTQSPTHLIKTRGQQVTLRCSSQSGHNTVSWYQQALGQGPQFIFQYYREEENGRGNFPPRFSGLQFPNYSSELNVNALELDDSALYLCASSLGSGNSNYGYTFGSGTRLTVV.

This chain uses TRBV5-1 with TRBJ2-7, with TRBD1 as a possible D gene (6 bases). The CDR3 consists of 15 residues. CDR1 is SGHRS and CDR2 is YFSETQ in the germline V gene. V was clipped by 1 base and J by 5 bases, with 16 bases between them. In DNA, the CDR3 is TGCGCCAGCAGCTTGTCTTCAGGGGCCTCAAACGAGCAGTACTTC. Translated: CASSLSSGASNEQYF.

This clonotype appeared a few times. This rearrangement joins TRBV20-1 to TRBJ2-7, with TRBD2 as a possible D gene (5 bases). V shed 0 bases and J shed 5 bases, with 14 bases lying between them. CDR1 and CDR2 from the germline V gene are DFQATT and SNEGSKA (reference sequence). There are 14 residues in the CDR3. The CDR3 bases are TGCAGTGCTAGAGATCTTCCGGGGTCCGACGAGCAGTACTTC. As protein: CSARDLPGSDEQYF.

The chain couples TRBV12-3 or TRBV12-4 to TRBJ1-1; 10 bases fit TRBD1. The J segment lost 3 bases and the V segment lost 6 bases, leaving 7 bases of the junction unmatched. This CDR3 is built from 15 residues. The CDR3 DNA is TGTGCCAGCAGGCTTAGACAGGGGGCGCACACTGAAGCTTTCTTT. Translated, it gives CASRLRQGAHTEAFF.

This chain joins TRBV3-1 and TRBJ1-3; D may be TRBD1 (5 bases). Germline lookup yields CDR1 LGHDT and CDR2 YNNKEL (reference sequence). With 3 bases removed from V and 5 bases from J, the gap between germline ends came to 8 bases. This CDR3 is built from 13 residues. CDR3 protein: CASSQTDRNTIYF. In DNA, the CDR3 is TGTGCCAGCAGCCAGACAGACAGAAACACCATATATTTT.

The genes are TRBV15 and TRBJ2-5; 7 nucleotides agree with TRBD2. The CDR3 has 13 residues. Trimming took 11 bases from V and 4 from J; bases not matched to a gene: 10. The germline V gene encodes CDR1 LNHNV and CDR2 YYDKDF (reference sequence). The CDR3 loop is CASKGREGETQYF. CDR3 nucleotide sequence: TGTGCCTCCAAGGGCAGGGAGGGAGAGACCCAGTACTTC. The entire variable domain, with the rest obtained from reference TRBV15 and TRBJ2-5, is as follows: DAMVIQNPRYQVTQFGKPVTLSCSQTLNHNVMYWYQQKSSQAPKLLFHYYDKDFNNEADTPDNFQSRRPNTSFCFLDIRSPGLGDTAMYLCASKGREGETQYFGPGTRLLVL.

This clonotype was seen a single time. The CDR3 is CASPQIGNTDTQYF. The CDR3 nucleotides are TGTGCCAGCCCTCAGATCGGGAACACAGATACGCAGTATTTT. This chain joins TRBV6-1 and TRBJ2-3; the D gene is possibly TRBD2 (5 bases). V dropped 8 bases and J dropped 2 bases, with 14 bases sitting between them. The CDR3 contains 14 residues. Germline V gives CDR1 MNHNS, CDR2 SASEGT.

This rearrangement joins TRBV18 to TRBJ1-2, with D unresolved. This CDR3 has 17 amino acids. V shed 3 bases and J shed 4 bases, with 21 bases lying between them. The germline gives CDR1 KGHSH, CDR2 LQKENI. CDR3 in DNA: TGTGCCAGCTCACCCCTCGGGCCCTACCCCTCCCTCTATGGCTACACCTTC. Translating gives CASSPLGPYPSLYGYTF.

The J gene is TRBJ2-5, the V gene TRBV5-1; TRBD1 matches 8 bases. Germline V lookup: CDR1 SGHRS, CDR2 YFSETQ. The junction had 8 bases not matched to a gene; V was cut back by 3 bases and J by 4 bases. The CDR3 contains 15 residues. The CDR3 protein is CASSWRTGKGETQYF. The CDR3 nucleotides are TGCGCCAGCAGCTGGCGGACAGGGAAGGGAGAGACCCAGTACTTC.

This rearrangement joins TRBV20-1 to TRBJ1-6, with D unresolved. CDR3 size: 14 residues. The V and J ends lost 0 bases and 8 bases respectively, with 11 bases between them. Looked up from germline, CDR1 is DFQATT and CDR2 is SNEGSKA (reference sequence). DNA for the CDR3: TGCAGTGCTAGAGATCGGGCGGAAGATTCACCCCTCCACTTT. Its translation: CSARDRAEDSPLHF.

This rearrangement joins TRBV13 to TRBJ1-2; D is undetermined. The CDR3 spans 12 residues. V was trimmed by 5 bases and J by 4 bases, leaving 8 bases between them. Germline V lookup: CDR1 PRHDT, CDR2 FYEKMQ (reference sequence). The DNA of the CDR3 is TGTGCCAGCAGCCTACCGAGCTATGGCTACACCTTC. It yields the protein CASSLPSYGYTF.

The V call is TRBV12-3 or TRBV12-4, the J call TRBJ2-1; D could derive from TRBD1 or TRBD2 (6 bases each). The germline V and J ends were trimmed by 6 bases and 7 bases, with 25 bases remaining between them. This CDR3 has 17 amino acids. The DNA of the CDR3 is TGTGCCAGCAGCTCAACGGGGACACCTAAACGGGGGAATGAGCAGTTCTTC. Its protein is CASSSTGTPKRGNEQFF.

The sample holds one count of this clonotype. The chain couples TRBV20-1 to TRBJ2-3; 7 bases agree with TRBD2. Germline CDR1 DFQATT, CDR2 SNEGSKA (reference sequence). The ends lost 6 bases at V and 4 bases at J; junction bases unmatched: 16. This CDR3 spans 16 amino acids. CDR3 DNA: TGCAGTGCCCCAGAACTGAGAGCGGGATCCGCAGATACGCAGTATTTT. This translates into CSAPELRAGSADTQYF.

This sequence joins TRBV4-1 and TRBJ2-1; no definite D call. Trimming cost V 4 bases and J 12 bases, with 19 bases left between them. The CDR3 length is 14 residues. CDR1 and CDR2 from the germline V gene are MGHRA and YSYEKL. CDR3 loop: CASSLIIGLSLQFF. The DNA of the CDR3 is TGCGCCAGCAGCCTGATCATAGGGCTTAGTCTGCAGTTCTTC.

V and J are TRBV11-2 and TRBJ2-2; no clear D. Trimming took off 3 bases at V and 7 bases at J, with 6 bases between the two ends. Per germline, CDR1 SGHAT and CDR2 FQNNGV. The CDR3 runs 12 residues. CDR3 residues: CASSFQYGELFF. The CDR3 nucleotides are TGTGCCAGCAGCTTTCAATACGGGGAGCTGTTTTTT.

The chain employs TRBV20-1 and TRBJ1-1; D uncertain. V gave up 1 base and J gave up 7 bases, with 7 bases separating them. CDR3 length: 11 residues. Germline assignment: CDR1 DFQATT and CDR2 SNEGSKA (reference sequence). The CDR3, as DNA: TGCAGTGCTAGAGTCCAAGATGAAGCTTTCTTT. Translating it yields CSARVQDEAFF.